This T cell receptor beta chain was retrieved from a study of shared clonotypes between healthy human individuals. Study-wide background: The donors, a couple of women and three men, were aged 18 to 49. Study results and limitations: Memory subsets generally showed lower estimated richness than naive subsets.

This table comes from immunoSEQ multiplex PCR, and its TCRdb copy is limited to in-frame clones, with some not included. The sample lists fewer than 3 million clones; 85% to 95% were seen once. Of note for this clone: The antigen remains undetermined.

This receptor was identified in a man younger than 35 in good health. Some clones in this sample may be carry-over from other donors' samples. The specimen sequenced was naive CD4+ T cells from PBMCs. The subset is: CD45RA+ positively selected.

The CDR3 loop reads CAWSVQGAYTF. CDR3 DNA sequence: TGTGCCTGGAGTGTACAGGGGGCGTACACCTTC. V and J are TRBV30 and TRBJ1-2; TRBD1 aligns across 9 bases. V gave up 0 bases and J gave up 11 bases; unmatched junction bases: 1. The CDR3 contains 11 residues. Germline CDR1 is GTSNPN and CDR2 is SVGIG (reference sequence).